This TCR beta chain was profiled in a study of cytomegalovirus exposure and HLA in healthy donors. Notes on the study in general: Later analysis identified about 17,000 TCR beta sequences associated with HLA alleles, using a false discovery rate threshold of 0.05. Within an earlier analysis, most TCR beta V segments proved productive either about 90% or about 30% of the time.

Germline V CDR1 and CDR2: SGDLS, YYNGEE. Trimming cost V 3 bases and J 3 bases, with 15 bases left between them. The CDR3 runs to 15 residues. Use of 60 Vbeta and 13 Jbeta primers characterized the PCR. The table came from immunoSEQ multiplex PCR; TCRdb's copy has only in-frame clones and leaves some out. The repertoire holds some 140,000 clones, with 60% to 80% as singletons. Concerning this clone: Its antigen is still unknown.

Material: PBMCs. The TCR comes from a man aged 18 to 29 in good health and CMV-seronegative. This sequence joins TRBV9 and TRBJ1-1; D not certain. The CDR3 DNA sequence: TGTGCCAGCAGCGCCGGACTGTTCTTTGACACTGAAGCTTTCTTT. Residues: CASSAGLFFDTEAFF.